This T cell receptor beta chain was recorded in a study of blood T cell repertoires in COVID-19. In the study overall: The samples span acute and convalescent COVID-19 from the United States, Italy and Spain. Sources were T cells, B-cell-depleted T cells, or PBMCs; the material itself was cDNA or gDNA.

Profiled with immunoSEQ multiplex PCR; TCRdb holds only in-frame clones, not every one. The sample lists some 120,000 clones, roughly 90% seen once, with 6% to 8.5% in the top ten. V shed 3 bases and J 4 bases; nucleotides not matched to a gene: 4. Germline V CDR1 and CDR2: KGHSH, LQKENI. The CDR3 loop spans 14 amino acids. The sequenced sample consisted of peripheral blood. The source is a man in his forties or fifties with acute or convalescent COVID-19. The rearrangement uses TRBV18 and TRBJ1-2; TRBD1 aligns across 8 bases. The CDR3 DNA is TGTGCCAGCTCACCTGGACAGGGCGCCTATGGCTACACCTTC. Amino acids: CASSPGQGAYGYTF. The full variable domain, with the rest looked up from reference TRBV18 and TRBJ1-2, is NAGVMQNPRHLVRRRGQEARLRCSPMKGHSHVYWYRQLPEEGLKFMVYLQKENIIDESGMPKERFSAEFPKEGPSILRIQQVVRGDSAAYFCASSPGQGAYGYTFGSGTRLTVV.